The clone carrying this T cell receptor (beta chain) showed up just a few times. Its antigen is not identified. Arm-PCR of CDR3 regions and iRepertoire HTBI primers were the basis on which TCR beta libraries were built. TCRdb processed the multiplex PCR reads anew with MiXCR; each CDR3 protein has one entry. The sample holds hundreds of thousands of distinct CDR3 sequences, approximately 15% seen once. This CDR3 has 14 amino acids. V was pared by 2 bases and J by 0 bases, with 7 bases between. Germline CDR1 reads SEHNR; CDR2 reads FQNEAQ (reference sequence). Documented time point: newly diagnosed GD, antithyroid drugs for less than 3 months. Extracted PBMC RNA gave rise to the TCR library. This record comes from a study of regulatory T cells in long-lasting Graves disease. General observations from the study: Possibly, accuracy suffered from the small sample size.

This same sample was also part of a study on T cells in Graves' hyperthyroidism and ophthalmopathy. In that study: Aged 18 to 65, the patients had hyperthyroidism that was newly diagnosed and had lasted under 2 months.

The J gene is TRBJ1-1, the V gene TRBV7-9; no firm D call. The sequences come from peripheral blood mononuclear cells (PBMCs), collected at new diagnosis, from a patient treated with antithyroid drugs. The receptor comes from a man aged 35 to 55 with Graves disease. CDR3 sequence (DNA): TGTGCCAGCAGCTTAAGTAGCATGAACACTGAAGCTTTCTTT. This translates into CASSLSSMNTEAFF. Looking up the rest from reference TRBV7-9 and TRBJ1-1 gives the full variable domain: DTGVSQNPRHKITKRGQNVTFRCDPISEHNRLYWYRQTLGQGPEFLTYFQNEAQLEKSRLLSDRFSAERPKGSFSTLEIQRTEQGDSAMYLCASSLSSMNTEAFFGQGTRLTVV.